This TCR beta chain comes out of a study of cytomegalovirus exposure and HLA in healthy donors. Comments on this clone: As yet, its antigen is unknown.

The CDR3 totals 14 residues. Germline V CDR1 and CDR2: MNHEY, SMNVEV (reference sequence). V was pared by 2 bases and J by 0 bases, with 8 bases between. Whole-study results and caveats: Links to common viral pathogens appeared, in a later analysis, for several of the most significant clusters.

PCR involved 60 Vbeta and 13 Jbeta primers. Generated by immunoSEQ multiplex PCR, the TCRdb table keeps only in-frame clones and is missing some. The repertoire has 100,000 to 150,000 clones, about 85% of them found once; the top ten carry 4%. J is TRBJ2-7 and V is TRBV27, with a weak D call TRBD1 (6 bases). The sample was PBMCs. This sequence was found in a man between 18 and 29 years old in good health and CMV-seropositive. In DNA, the CDR3 is TGTGCCAGCAGTTTACAGGGGCGCTCCTACGAGCAGTACTTC. It translates to CASSLQGRSYEQYF.